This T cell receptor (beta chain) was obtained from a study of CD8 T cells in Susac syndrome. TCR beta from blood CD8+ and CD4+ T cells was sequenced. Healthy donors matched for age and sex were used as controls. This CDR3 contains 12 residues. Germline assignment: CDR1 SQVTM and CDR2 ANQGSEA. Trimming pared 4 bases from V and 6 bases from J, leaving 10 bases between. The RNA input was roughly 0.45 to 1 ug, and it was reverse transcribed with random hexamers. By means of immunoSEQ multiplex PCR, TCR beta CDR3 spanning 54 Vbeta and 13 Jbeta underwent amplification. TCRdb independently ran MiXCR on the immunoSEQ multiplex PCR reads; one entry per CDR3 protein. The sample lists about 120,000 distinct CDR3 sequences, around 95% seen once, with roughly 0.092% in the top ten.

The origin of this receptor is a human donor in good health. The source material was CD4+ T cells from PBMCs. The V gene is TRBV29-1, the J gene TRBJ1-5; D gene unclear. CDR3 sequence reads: CSVVLAGQPQHF. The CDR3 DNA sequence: TGCAGCGTTGTTCTGGCCGGTCAGCCCCAGCATTTT.